A selection of T cell receptor beta chains follows, all from one sample in a study of blood T cell repertoires in COVID-19. The assay was immunoSEQ multiplex PCR, and TCRdb's table has in-frame clones only and misses some. The repertoire has roughly 150,000 clones, approximately 84% of them found once; the top ten carry about 2.5%. The sequencing sample was made of peripheral blood. These receptors were obtained from a woman of 80 years or more with COVID-19, enrolled during active disease. Each CDR3 is given with its conserved first and last residue. Each record gives: J gene, V gene, clone size, D gene, CDR3 DNA, CDR3 protein. D genes are given only for firm matches. Expanded clones are given a class, and other clones once, few, many or no size at all.

>TRBJ1-2|TRBV25-1|-|TRBD1
TGTGCCAGCACAGGAGACAGGGGTGTCTATGGCTACACCTTC
CASTGDRGVYGYTF
>TRBJ1-6|TRBV27|-|TRBD1
TGTGCCAGCAGCCAAGGACAGGGCTATTCACCCCTCCACTTT
CASSQGQGYSPLHF
>TRBJ2-1|TRBV18|-|TRBD2
TGTGCCAGCTCACCAGGGACTAGGTACAATGAGCAGTTCTTC
CASSPGTRYNEQFF
>TRBJ2-7|TRBV5-1|-|TRBD2
TGCGCCAGCAGCTTGGGGACTAGCGCCTCCTACGAGCAGTACTTC
CASSLGTSASYEQYF
>TRBJ2-2|TRBV11-2|-|-
TGTGCCAGCACCCTAGGGGGGGGCGCTTACACCGGGGAGCTGTTTTTT
CASTLGGGAYTGELFF
>TRBJ2-1|TRBV20-1|-|-
TGCAGTGCTATAGGGGTTTATGAGCAGTTCTTC
CSAIGVYEQFF
>TRBJ2-5|TRBV10-3|-|TRBD1
TGTGCCATCAGGCACGCCGGGACAGGGCAAGAGACCCAGTACTTC
CAIRHAGTGQETQYF
>TRBJ1-4|TRBV18|-|TRBD1
TGTGCCACCGCCCGGACAGGGGATGAAAAACTGTTTTTT
CATARTGDEKLFF
>TRBJ2-1|TRBV18|-|-
TGTGCCAGCTCAACTGAGGGTGAGCAGTTCTTC
CASSTEGEQFF
>TRBJ2-1|TRBV3-1/TRBV3-2|-|TRBD2
TGTGCCAGCAGCCGCACATCTGCGGGGGGGGCCTATGGGCAGTTCTTC
CASSRTSAGGAYGQFF
>TRBJ1-1|TRBV5-6|-|-
TGTGCCAGCAGCCCGGGAGCAAACACTGAAGCTTTCTTT
CASSPGANTEAFF
>TRBJ2-1|TRBV5-1|-|TRBD2
TGCGCCAGCAGCTTGGGCCTAGCGGGAGGGTATGAGCAGTTCTTC
CASSLGLAGGYEQFF
>TRBJ1-3|TRBV30|-|-
TGTGCCTGGAAAAGTAGGGACTTGGGGTGGAACACCATATATTTT
CAWKSRDLGWNTIYF
>TRBJ1-6|TRBV3-1/TRBV3-2|-|-
TGTGCCAGCAGCCAAGGGCTCCGCTCGCCCCTCCACTTT
CASSQGLRSPLHF
>TRBJ1-2|TRBV5-6|-|-
TGTGCCAGCAGCTTGGACAGTAGAAACTATGGCTACACCTTC
CASSLDSRNYGYTF
>TRBJ2-3|TRBV6-1|few|-
TGTGCCAGCAGTGATCATACTAGCACAGATACGCAGTATTTT
CASSDHTSTDTQYF
>TRBJ1-1|TRBV7-9|-|TRBD1
TGTGCCAGCAGCCCAGCGGGCAGGGGGGCTTTCTTT
CASSPAGRGAFF
>TRBJ1-5|TRBV28|few|-
TGTGCCAGCAGTCCCCTGCTCGCGAGAAATCAGCCCCAGCATTTT
CASSPLLARNQPQHF
>TRBJ2-7|TRBV7-9|once|-
TGTGCCAGCAGCTTAGCCCTAGCGAGCTCCTACGAGCAGTACTTC
CASSLALASSYEQYF
>TRBJ1-2|TRBV18|once|TRBD1
TGTGCCAGCTCACCAGGGGGACAGGGGACGCATGGCTACACCTTC
CASSPGGQGTHGYTF
>TRBJ2-7|TRBV18|-|-
TGTGCCAGCTCATACCTGGGGGGCTACGAGCAGTACTTC
CASSYLGGYEQYF
>TRBJ2-7|TRBV6-5|-|-
TGTGCCACAGGACAGAGCTCCTACGAGCAGTACTTC
CATGQSSYEQYF
>TRBJ2-7|TRBV5-1|-|-
TGCGCCAGCAGCTTGGCGGCGGGCTTGCTCTACGAGCAGTACTTC
CASSLAAGLLYEQYF
>TRBJ1-2|TRBV4-1|-|TRBD1
TGCGCCAGCAGCCACGACAGGGCGTCCGATGGCTACACCTTC
CASSHDRASDGYTF
>TRBJ2-2|TRBV10-3|-|TRBD2
TGTGCCAGCCAACTAGCGGGGGAGACCGGGGAGCTGTTTTTT
CASQLAGETGELFF
>TRBJ2-7|TRBV18|-|-
TGTGCCAGCTCACCGAGTGGTGGTACCTACGAGCAGTACTTC
CASSPSGGTYEQYF
>TRBJ1-4|TRBV27|-|TRBD1
TGTGCCAGCAGTTTATCGGGGCTTACAGGGGTCGGTGAAAAACTGTTTTTT
CASSLSGLTGVGEKLFF
>TRBJ2-5|TRBV5-4|-|-
TGTGCCAGCAGCCGCGGGGTCCAAGAGACCCAGTACTTC
CASSRGVQETQYF
>TRBJ1-2|TRBV30|-|-
TGTGCCTGGACCTCACTGTGGGGCTACACCTTC
CAWTSLWGYTF
>TRBJ1-2|TRBV4-1|-|TRBD1
TGCGCCAGCAGCCAAGACGACAGGGGCTACTATGGCTACACCTTC
CASSQDDRGYYGYTF
>TRBJ2-3|TRBV7-2|-|-
TGTGCCAGCAGCTTAGTACGGGGGAGCACAGATACGCAGTATTTT
CASSLVRGSTDTQYF
>TRBJ1-5|TRBV2|few|-
TGTGCCAGCAGGCGACAGGCTCAGCCCCAGCATTTT
CASRRQAQPQHF
>TRBJ2-4|TRBV18|-|TRBD1
TGTGCCAGCTCACCCTACAGGGGAGCAATGGGCTCCAAAAACATTCAGTACTTC
CASSPYRGAMGSKNIQYF
>TRBJ2-1|TRBV5-1|-|TRBD2
TGCGCCAGCAGCTTGGTACATAGCGGGAGCTATGAGCAGTTCTTC
CASSLVHSGSYEQFF
>TRBJ2-5|TRBV2|once|-
TGTGCCAGCAGTCAACGACAGGTTTGGGAGACCCAGTACTTC
CASSQRQVWETQYF
>TRBJ2-2|TRBV12-5|few|TRBD2
TGTGCTAGTGGAACTATCATCGGGGGGTCTCCCGGGGAGCTGTTTTTT
CASGTIIGGSPGELFF
>TRBJ2-7|TRBV5-6|once|-
TGTGCCAGCAGCTTTGCAGTCAAGATCCACGAGCAGTACTTC
CASSFAVKIHEQYF
>TRBJ2-1|TRBV30|-|TRBD2
TGTGCCTGGAGTCCTCCCACCGGCGCACTAGCGGGAGGGTACAATGAGCAGTTCTTC
CAWSPPTGALAGGYNEQFF
>TRBJ2-4|TRBV7-9|-|-
TGTGCCAGCAGCTTGCCAAGGAGACTAGCCAAAAACATTCAGTACTTC
CASSLPRRLAKNIQYF
>TRBJ1-3|TRBV12-3/TRBV12-4|-|TRBD1
TGTGCCAGCAGTTTCAGCAGGGGGATATATTTT
CASSFSRGIYF
>TRBJ2-1|TRBV5-1|few|TRBD1
TGCGCCAGCAGCGTATTGACAGGGAGCTCCTACAATGAGCAGTTCTTC
CASSVLTGSSYNEQFF
>TRBJ1-6|TRBV18|-|TRBD1
TGTGCCAGCTCACCCGTGGGACAGACCAATTCACCCCTCCACTTT
CASSPVGQTNSPLHF
>TRBJ2-7|TRBV15|once|TRBD2
TGTGCCACCAGCAAAGGGACTAGCGGCCTACGCGAGCAGTACTTC
CATSKGTSGLREQYF
>TRBJ2-1|TRBV3-1/TRBV3-2|-|TRBD2
TGTGCCAGCAGCCCCCCGGGACTAGCGGGGCATGAGCAGTTCTTC
CASSPPGLAGHEQFF
>TRBJ2-1|TRBV9|once|-
TGTGCCAGCAGCGCCCAGGGGTGGTCCTACAATGAGCAGTTCTTC
CASSAQGWSYNEQFF
>TRBJ2-7|TRBV6-5|-|TRBD1
TGTGCCAGCCGGGTTGGACAGGGTACCTACGAGCAGTACTTC
CASRVGQGTYEQYF
>TRBJ2-1|TRBV28|-|-
TGTGCCAGCACCGGGAGCTCCTACAATGAGCAGTTCTTC
CASTGSSYNEQFF
>TRBJ1-2|TRBV27|-|-
TGTGCCAGCAGGAAGGAGCGGCAGCACACTAACTATGGCTACACCTTC
CASRKERQHTNYGYTF
>TRBJ2-7|TRBV28|few|TRBD2
TGTGCCAGCAGTTTAGGGTCTAGCGGGAGGGCCGGGTACGAGCAGTACTTC
CASSLGSSGRAGYEQYF
>TRBJ1-5|TRBV3-1/TRBV3-2|-|TRBD1
TGTGCCAGCAGCCGGACAGGTGGGCCCCAGCATTTT
CASSRTGGPQHF
>TRBJ2-1|TRBV5-1|once|-
TGCGCCAGCAGCTTGTTGGTCTCCCAGGGTAATGAGCAGTTCTTC
CASSLLVSQGNEQFF
>TRBJ2-7|TRBV18|-|TRBD2
TGTGCCAGCTCACCCCGGGGGGGGGTCGGTATCTCCTACGAGCAGTACTTC
CASSPRGGVGISYEQYF
>TRBJ2-2|TRBV11-2|-|TRBD1
TGTGCCAGCAGCCCTCGAGGGGGCAGTAACACCGGGGAGCTGTTTTTT
CASSPRGGSNTGELFF
>TRBJ2-1|TRBV27|-|TRBD2
TGTGCCAGCAGGGACCTGGGGAGCGGGATCAATGAGCAGTTCTTC
CASRDLGSGINEQFF
>TRBJ2-3|TRBV3-1/TRBV3-2|-|TRBD2
TGTGCCAGCAGCCAAGAAAGACTAGCTTCAGATACGCAGTATTTT
CASSQERLASDTQYF